One and the same sample provided the 7 T cell receptor beta chains below, sequenced in a study of blood T cell repertoires in COVID-19. Assay: immunoSEQ multiplex PCR; the TCRdb copy retains only in-frame clones and omits some. The sample contains 140,000 to 150,000 clones, 70% to 90% of which appear only once. Specimen: peripheral blood. Source of these receptors: a woman aged 60 to 75 with COVID-19, enrolled during active disease.

V usage is TRBV28 and J usage is TRBJ1-1; unclear D gene. The germline V and J ends were trimmed by 3 bases and 4 bases, with 15 bases remaining between them. This CDR3 spans 15 amino acids. Per the germline V gene, CDR1 is MDHEN and CDR2 is SYDVKM. This CDR3 is CASSFSSAEGTEAFF. As DNA, the CDR3 is TGTGCCAGCAGTTTTTCTTCGGCGGAAGGCACTGAAGCTTTCTTT. Drawing the rest from reference TRBV28 and TRBJ1-1, the complete variable domain is DVKVTQSSRYLVKRTGEKVFLECVQDMDHENMFWYRQDPGLGLRLIYFSYDVKMKEKGDIPEGYSVSREKKERFSLILESASTNQTSMYLCASSFSSAEGTEAFFGQGTRLTVV.

The chain has TRBV5-4 and TRBJ2-6; D not certain. V lost 5 bases and J lost 4, with 10 bases in between. Per germline, CDR1 SGHNT and CDR2 YYREEE (reference sequence). The CDR3 loop spans 14 amino acids. CDR3 nucleotides: TGTGCCAGCAGTTCGCGAACCGGGGCCAACGTCCTGACTTTC. Amino acids: CASSSRTGANVLTF. Full variable domain (rest looked up from reference TRBV5-4 and TRBJ2-6): ETGVTQSPTHLIKTRGQQVTLRCSSQSGHNTVSWYQQALGQGPQFIFQYYREEENGRGNFPPRFSGLQFPNYSSELNVNALELDDSALYLCASSSRTGANVLTFGAGSRLTVL.

This clone came up once. Germline is not matched at one junction end, which may reflect a read error. The rearrangement links TRBV7-9 to TRBJ1-6, with TRBD1 matching over 8 bases. Germline-derived CDR1 and CDR2 are SEHNR and FQNEAQ (reference sequence). This CDR3 spans 18 amino acids. The CDR3 DNA follows: TGTGCCAGCACCTTAAGGGACAGGCTAAGCTCCTATAATTCACCCCTCCACTTT. It codes for CASTLRDRLSSYNSPLHF.

V and J are TRBV20-1 and TRBJ2-7; 8 bases line up with TRBD1. V lost 3 bases and J lost 0; bases outside the gene matches: 10. The CDR3 is 16 amino acids. In germline, CDR1 is DFQATT, CDR2 SNEGSKA (reference sequence). Here the CDR3 reads CSASNDRGLSSYEQYF. CDR3 coding DNA: TGCAGTGCTAGTAACGACAGGGGACTTAGCTCCTACGAGCAGTACTTC.

The genes are TRBV7-2 and TRBJ2-7; D possibly corresponds to TRBD1 (5 bases). Germline assignment: CDR1 SGHTA and CDR2 FQGNSA. The V gene lost 1 base and the J gene lost 4 bases, with 11 bases spanning the gap. The CDR3 has 14 amino acids. The CDR3 sequence: CASSLGGLNYEQYF. In nucleotides, the CDR3 is TGTGCCAGCAGCTTAGGGGGCTTGAATTACGAGCAGTACTTC.

The chain has TRBV13 and TRBJ2-7; 8 bases line up with TRBD2. CDR1 PRHDT and CDR2 FYEKMQ come from the germline V gene (reference sequence). This CDR3 region has 15 residues. Unmatched junction bases numbered 3, after V lost 2 bases and J lost 0 bases. The CDR3 DNA reads as TGTGCCAGCAGCTTAAGGGGACTAGGCTCCTACGAGCAGTACTTC. Translating gives CASSLRGLGSYEQYF. Full variable domain (remainder filled in from reference TRBV13 and TRBJ2-7): AAGVIQSPRHLIKEKRETATLKCYPIPRHDTVYWYQQGPGQDPQFLISFYEKMQSDKGSIPDRFSAQQFSDYHSELNMSSLELGDSALYFCASSLRGLGSYEQYFGPGTRLTVT.

This sequence joins TRBV19 and TRBJ2-2, with TRBD1 matching 8 bases. This CDR3 is 16 amino acids long. Germline assignment: CDR1 LNHDA and CDR2 SQIVND (reference sequence). With 8 bases clipped from V and 2 bases from J, the junction kept 10 bases outside the gene matches. Here the CDR3 DNA reads TGTGCCAGTTCCCCCCCCGGACAGGGTAACACCGGGGAGCTGTTTTTT. Its protein is CASSPPGQGNTGELFF.